The clone carrying this TCR beta chain has only a few counts. The antigen is not known. Amplified TCR beta CDR3 regions came from RNA transcripts. HTBI primers were used for first-round RT-PCR of the TCR CDR3. TCRdb redid the calling of the multiplex PCR reads with MiXCR, one entry per CDR3 protein. The table records under 750,000 distinct CDR3 sequences, roughly 20% of them present only once. The data are from a study of T cells in Graves' hyperthyroidism and ophthalmopathy. The overall study: Peripheral blood was drawn at first diagnosis, prior to all treatment. Study-level results: Stable hyperthyroidism was told apart from ophthalmopathy by a model built on 13 V-J features. Most clonotypes that expanded in the thyroid above 0.001 also showed up in blood.

Participants, patients aged 18 to 65, had newly diagnosed hyperthyroidism with a duration under 2 months. CDR3 length: 15 amino acids. Germline loops: CDR1 MNHNS, CDR2 SASEGT. V lost 6 bases and J 2 bases, leaving 15 bases between the germline ends. This chain connects TRBV6-1 to TRBJ2-3; a weak D match, TRBD1 (6 bases). The sequencing input was blood. The sequence was obtained from a woman between 50 and 59 years old with Graves' hyperthyroidism that later progressed to Graves' ophthalmopathy. CDR3 in amino acids: CASSPPRTATDTQYF. CDR3 DNA sequence: TGTGCCAGCAGCCCCCCCCGGACAGCCACAGATACGCAGTATTTT.